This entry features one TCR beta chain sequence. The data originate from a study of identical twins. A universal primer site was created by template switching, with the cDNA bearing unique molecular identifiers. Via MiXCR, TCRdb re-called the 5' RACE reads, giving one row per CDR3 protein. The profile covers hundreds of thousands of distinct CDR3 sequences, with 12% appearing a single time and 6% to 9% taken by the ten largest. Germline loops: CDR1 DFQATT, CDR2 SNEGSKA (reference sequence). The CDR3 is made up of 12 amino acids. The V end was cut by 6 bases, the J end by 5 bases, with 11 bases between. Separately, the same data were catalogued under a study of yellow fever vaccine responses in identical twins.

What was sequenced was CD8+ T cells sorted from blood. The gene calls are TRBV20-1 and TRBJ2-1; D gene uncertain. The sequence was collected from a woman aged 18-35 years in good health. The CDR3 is CSAPWTNNEQFF. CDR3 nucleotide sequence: TGCAGTGCGCCCTGGACCAACAATGAGCAGTTCTTC.